This T cell receptor beta chain comes out of a study of beta chain features in type 1 diabetes. Findings of the study overall: Diminished insertions and augmented deletions at VDJ junctions characterized type 1 diabetes patients. A moderate, significant TCRB CDR3 shortening appeared in type 1 diabetes across four CD4+ subsets.

The CDR3 contains 13 residues. The V end was cut by 1 base, the J end by 3 bases, with 6 bases between. From germline, CDR1 is MGHDK and CDR2 SYGVNS. About this clone itself: Its antigen is not known.

Since all of the isolated RNA was reverse transcribed, expressed TCRB transcripts were what got sequenced. Generated by immunoSEQ multiplex PCR, the TCRdb table keeps only in-frame clones and is missing some. The sample gives under 130,000 clones, under 30% of which show up once; 0.5% to 0.55% is in the top ten. Over 95% purity was reached by all sorted populations. The V gene is TRBV25-1, the J gene TRBJ1-1, with no clear D. Sequencing used central memory CD4+ T cells from blood. This receptor was obtained from a woman aged 18-29 years with type 1 diabetes. This chain's CDR3 is CASSEFRDTEAFF. The CDR3 DNA follows: TGTGCCAGCAGTGAATTTCGGGACACTGAAGCTTTCTTT.